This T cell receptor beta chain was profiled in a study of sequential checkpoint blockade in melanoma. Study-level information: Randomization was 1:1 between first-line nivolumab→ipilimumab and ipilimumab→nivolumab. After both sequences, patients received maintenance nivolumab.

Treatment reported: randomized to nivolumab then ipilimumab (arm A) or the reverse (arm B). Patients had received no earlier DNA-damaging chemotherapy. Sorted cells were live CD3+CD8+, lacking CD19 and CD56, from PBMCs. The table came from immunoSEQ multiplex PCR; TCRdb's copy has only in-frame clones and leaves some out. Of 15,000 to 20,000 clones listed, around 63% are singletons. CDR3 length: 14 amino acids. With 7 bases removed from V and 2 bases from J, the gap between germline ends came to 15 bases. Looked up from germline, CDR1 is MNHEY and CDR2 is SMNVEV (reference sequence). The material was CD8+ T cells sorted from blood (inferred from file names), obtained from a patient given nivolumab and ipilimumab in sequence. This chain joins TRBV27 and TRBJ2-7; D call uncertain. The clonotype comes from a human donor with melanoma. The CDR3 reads CASTPLSAAYEQYF. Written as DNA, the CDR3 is TGTGCCAGCACCCCCCTGAGCGCTGCCTACGAGCAGTACTTC.